The entry that follows covers one T cell receptor (beta chain) sequence. This record comes from a study of blood T cell repertoires in COVID-19. Study-level background: Both acute and convalescent COVID-19 samples were obtained from the United States, Italy and Spain. PBMCs, B-cell-depleted T cells, or T cells were the source of the cDNA or gDNA that made up the material.

Original methodology: From reference gene primer amplification, estimates of nucleated cell counts were derived. Clones were read by immunoSEQ multiplex PCR, and TCRdb kept only the in-frame ones, dropping some. V, J and clone size reflect that table, while D and trimming were determined from the DNA. This table holds around 200,000 clones, 75% to 90% found once. The CDR3 covers 15 residues. CDR1 and CDR2 from the germline V gene are MNHEY and SVGAGI. Losses at the gene ends were 5 bases for V and 6 bases for J; bases not matched to a gene: 7. The source is a man aged 60 to 69 with acute or convalescent COVID-19. Sequencing input: peripheral blood. The chain links TRBV6-5 to TRBJ2-7; 13 nucleotides agree with TRBD2. The CDR3 region has the DNA TGTGCCAGCAGTCCGTGGACTAGCGGGAGTTCCGAGCAGTACTTC. It yields the protein CASSPWTSGSSEQYF.